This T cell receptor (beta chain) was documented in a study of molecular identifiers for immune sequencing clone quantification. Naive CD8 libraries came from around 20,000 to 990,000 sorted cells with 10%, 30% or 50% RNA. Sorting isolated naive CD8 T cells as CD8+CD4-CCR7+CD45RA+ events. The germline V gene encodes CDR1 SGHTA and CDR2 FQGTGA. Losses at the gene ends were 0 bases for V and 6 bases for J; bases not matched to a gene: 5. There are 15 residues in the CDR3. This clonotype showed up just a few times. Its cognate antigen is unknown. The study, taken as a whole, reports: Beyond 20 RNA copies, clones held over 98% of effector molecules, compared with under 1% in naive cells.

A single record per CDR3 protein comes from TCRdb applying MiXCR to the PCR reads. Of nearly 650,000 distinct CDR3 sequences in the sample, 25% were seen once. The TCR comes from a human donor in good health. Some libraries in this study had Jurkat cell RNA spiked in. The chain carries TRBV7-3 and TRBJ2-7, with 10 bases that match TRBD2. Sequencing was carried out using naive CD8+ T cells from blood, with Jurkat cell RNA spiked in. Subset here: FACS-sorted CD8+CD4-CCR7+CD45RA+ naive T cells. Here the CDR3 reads CASSLTGPSGSEQYF. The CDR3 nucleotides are TGTGCCAGCAGCTTAACAGGTCCTAGCGGGAGCGAGCAGTACTTC.